Listed here is a single T cell receptor (beta chain). What it recognizes is unknown. The assay was immunoSEQ multiplex PCR, and TCRdb's table has in-frame clones only and misses some. The sample shows some 90,000 clones, approximately 90% of them seen only once. The data were taken from a study of T cell responses to AZD1222 COVID-19 vaccine. Regarding the study as a whole: The donor cohort was predominantly white British with a female majority, and clonal diversity may have been underestimated.

The V end was cut by 0 bases, the J end by 3 bases, with 11 bases between. The CDR3 runs 15 residues. Per the germline V gene, CDR1 is MGHRA and CDR2 is YSYEKL. The chain uses TRBV4-1 and TRBJ2-5; TRBD1 might be the D (5 bases). The TCR was taken from an adult in good health. Sample: peripheral blood, taken on day 0 of AZD1222 vaccination. The CDR3 spells CASSQESGIEETQYF. DNA of the CDR3: TGCGCCAGCAGCCAAGAATCAGGGATTGAAGAGACCCAGTACTTC.